The 21 T cell receptor beta chains below all came from one sample that was sequenced in a study of OX40 agonist ivuxolimab in advanced cancers. The assay was immunoSEQ multiplex PCR, and TCRdb's table has in-frame clones only and misses some. Of around 72,000 clones in the sample, approximately 86% were seen once. This sample comprised CD4+ or CD8+ T cells sorted from blood, obtained in a trial of the OX40 agonist ivuxolimab. These receptors were collected from an adult with an advanced solid tumor such as melanoma, head and neck, liver or kidney cancer.

V is TRBV30 and J is TRBJ2-1; 11 bases fit TRBD2. Germline V gene lookup returns CDR1 GTSNPN and CDR2 SVGIG (reference sequence). With V trimmed by 3 bases and J by 5 bases, 3 bases remained unmatched. CDR3 size: 14 residues. CDR3 DNA sequence: TGTGCCTGGAGCGGTAGCGGGGGGGACAATGAGCAGTTCTTC. It is translated as CAWSGSGGDNEQFF. The entire variable domain, with the rest obtained from reference TRBV30 and TRBJ2-1, is as follows: SQTIHQWPATLVQPVGSPLSLECTVEGTSNPNLYWYRQAAGRGLQLLFYSVGIGQISSEVPQNLSASRPQDRQFILSSKKLLLSDSGFYLCAWSGSGGDNEQFFGPGTRLTVL.

This clone came up many times. The V gene is TRBV2, the J gene TRBJ1-5, with D unclear. This CDR3 has 16 residues. V gave up 5 bases and J gave up 1 base, with 15 bases separating them. Germline loops: CDR1 SNHLY, CDR2 FYNNEI. The CDR3 DNA reads TGTGCCAGCAGTCCTCTTACAGTGGAGAGCAATCAGCCCCAGCATTTT. This gives the protein CASSPLTVESNQPQHF.

The gene calls are TRBV5-1 and TRBJ2-2; a possible D gene is TRBD1 (5 bases). From germline, CDR1 is SGHRS and CDR2 YFSETQ. The CDR3 consists of 14 residues. Trimming took off 1 base at V and 1 base at J, with 5 bases between the two ends. CDR3 residues: CASSLTGNTGELFF. The CDR3 DNA is TGCGCCAGCAGCTTGACAGGGAACACCGGGGAGCTGTTTTTT.

The V and J genes are TRBV7-8 and TRBJ1-3; D is undetermined. Trimming took off 6 bases at V and 0 bases at J, with 12 bases between the two ends. This CDR3 has 15 residues. Germline V CDR1 and CDR2: SGHVS, FQNEAQ. The CDR3, as DNA: TGTGCCAGCAGTATGGACGTGTACTCTGGAAACACCATATATTTT. This translates into CASSMDVYSGNTIYF.

The gene calls are TRBV14 and TRBJ2-3; TRBD2 is a possible D gene (5 bases). Trimming shortened V by 0 bases and J by 1 base, and 11 bases separated the two germline ends. Germline CDR1 and CDR2: SGHDN and FVKESK. The CDR3 is 16 residues long. CDR3 nucleotide sequence: TGTGCCAGCAGCCAAGAGGGAGTATGGCGCACAGATACGCAGTATTTT. Protein product: CASSQEGVWRTDTQYF.

The V call is TRBV10-1, the J call TRBJ2-7, with TRBD2 matching over 7 bases. The J segment lost 5 bases and the V segment lost 0 bases, leaving 10 bases of the junction unmatched. Looked up from germline, CDR1 is WNHNN and CDR2 is SYGVQD (reference sequence). CDR3 length: 16 amino acids. In DNA, the CDR3 is TGCGCCAGCAGTGAGTCGGGGTGGGGGGGATTTAACGAGCAGTACTTC. Translated, it gives CASSESGWGGFNEQYF.

CDR3 loop: CASSLSGTRGYSNQPQHF. The CDR3 coding sequence is TGTGCCAGCAGTTTGTCCGGGACAAGGGGCTATAGCAATCAGCCCCAGCATTTT. The chain couples TRBV27 to TRBJ1-5; D might be TRBD1 (6 bases). The CDR3 totals 18 residues. Germline CDR1 MNHEY, CDR2 SMNVEV (reference sequence). Trimming stripped 3 bases from V and 0 bases from J, with 18 bases between.

CDR3 nucleotide sequence: TGTGCCAGCAGTGCACTAGCGGGCGAGAGCACAGATACGCAGTATTTT. This gives the protein CASSALAGESTDTQYF. This rearrangement joins TRBV11-1 to TRBJ2-3; 9 nucleotides align to TRBD2. Germline CDR1 is SGHAT and CDR2 is FQDESV (reference sequence). J was trimmed by 0 bases and V by 6 bases; bases with no gene match: 7. There are 16 residues in the CDR3.

This clone was observed a few times. The gene calls are TRBV7-2 and TRBJ2-3; D not certain. The CDR3 is 14 amino acids. Trimming cost V 3 bases and J 6 bases, with 13 bases left between them. CDR1 and CDR2 (germline): SGHTA, FQGNSA. CDR3 amino acids: CASSFYHLLDTQYF. The CDR3 region has the DNA TGTGCCAGCAGCTTTTACCACCTTCTGGATACGCAGTATTTT.

CDR3 protein: CAILQVNTGELFF. The DNA of the CDR3 is TGTGCCATCCTACAGGTGAACACCGGGGAGCTGTTTTTT. The chain recombines TRBV10-3 with TRBJ2-2; possible D gene TRBD1, 5 bases. CDR1 is ENHRY, CDR2 SYGVKD, per germline. CDR3 length equals 13 residues. The V end was cut by 8 bases, the J end by 1 base, with 8 bases between.

The rearrangement joins TRBV4-1 to TRBJ2-1; 8 nucleotides agree with TRBD2. V was clipped by 0 bases and J by 6 bases; unmatched bases: 7. Germline V lookup: CDR1 MGHRA, CDR2 YSYEKL. This CDR3 region has 16 residues. In DNA, the CDR3 is TGCGCCAGCAGCCAAGATCCGGGAGGGCCAATCAATGAGCAGTTCTTC. As protein: CASSQDPGGPINEQFF.

The CDR3 is CASSGAGTVYGYTF. CDR3 DNA sequence: TGTGCCAGCAGTGGGGCCGGGACAGTCTATGGCTACACCTTC. The gene calls are TRBV2 and TRBJ1-2; 7 bases are shared with TRBD1. This CDR3 contains 14 residues. The germline V gene encodes CDR1 SNHLY and CDR2 FYNNEI. The ends lost 4 bases at V and 4 bases at J; junction bases unmatched: 6.

The rearrangement links TRBV10-3 to TRBJ2-3; D gene uncertain. The CDR3 contains 12 residues. Trimming shortened V by 8 bases and J by 0 bases, and 6 bases separated the two germline ends. Looked up from germline, CDR1 is ENHRY and CDR2 is SYGVKD. The CDR3 region has the DNA TGTGCCATCTCCCTCAGCACAGATACGCAGTATTTT. Residues: CAISLSTDTQYF.

The J gene is TRBJ2-5, the V gene TRBV19, with D perhaps matching TRBD1 (6 bases). With 4 bases removed from V and 1 base from J, the gap between germline ends came to 13 bases. Germline V CDR1 and CDR2: LNHDA, SQIVND (reference sequence). The CDR3 has 15 residues. The CDR3 DNA reads TGTGCCAGTAGTAAAATCGGACAGACCCAAGAGACCCAGTACTTC. Encoded protein: CASSKIGQTQETQYF.

The gene calls are TRBV30 and TRBJ1-6; a possible D gene is TRBD1 (5 bases). V was pared by 4 bases and J by 0 bases, with 16 bases between. Germline V gives CDR1 GTSNPN, CDR2 SVGIG (reference sequence). CDR3 length: 17 residues. In nucleotides, the CDR3 is TGTGCCTGGATCCAAGCGGGGGGTACCTCCTATAATTCACCCCTCCACTTT. Translated, it gives CAWIQAGGTSYNSPLHF.

This chain links TRBV11-3 with TRBJ2-1; no firm D call. Germline V gene data show CDR1 as SGHNT and CDR2 as YENEEA. This CDR3 is 16 amino acids long. V lost 1 base to trimming and J lost 1 base, with 11 bases between them. The CDR3: CASSLGDSGSYNEQFF. The CDR3 DNA reads as TGTGCCAGCAGCTTAGGAGACTCCGGATCCTACAATGAGCAGTTCTTC.

The chain employs TRBV2 and TRBJ1-5; D not certain. CDR1 is SNHLY and CDR2 is FYNNEI in the germline V gene. Trimming took 7 bases from V and 3 from J, leaving 13 bases between them. CDR3 length equals 14 residues. CDR3 DNA: TGTGCCAGCACCCCTTTGGTCCCCAATCAGCCCCAGCATTTT. Translating it yields CASTPLVPNQPQHF.

This clone was observed once. This sequence joins TRBV5-1 and TRBJ2-1, with TRBD2 matching over 8 bases. From germline, CDR1 is SGHRS and CDR2 YFSETQ. V dropped 4 bases and J dropped 5; count of bases not matched to a gene: 8. The CDR3 covers 15 residues. This CDR3 is CASSPVRGGHNEQFF. For the CDR3, the DNA is TGCGCCAGCAGCCCCGTCCGGGGGGGACACAATGAGCAGTTCTTC.

This chain links TRBV6-5 with TRBJ1-5, with D perhaps TRBD1 (5 bases). CDR1 MNHEY and CDR2 SVGAGI come from the germline V gene. The V end lost 2 bases, the J end lost 7 bases, and 12 bases lay between the germline ends. This CDR3 has 14 residues. The CDR3 DNA is TGTGCCAGCAGTTACGGGGGTACAGGACAGCCCCAGCATTTT. Amino acid sequence: CASSYGGTGQPQHF.

This chain connects TRBV29-1 to TRBJ1-5; D is uncertain. The V and J ends lost 7 bases and 2 bases respectively, with 12 bases between them. The CDR3 totals 13 residues. The germline V gene encodes CDR1 SQVTM and CDR2 ANQGSEA. CDR3 region: CSARGSGNQPQHF. The CDR3 DNA sequence: TGCAGCGCCCGTGGAAGTGGCAATCAGCCCCAGCATTTT.

This clone came up once. This chain uses TRBV15 with TRBJ2-2, with 14 positions matching TRBD2. V was clipped by 2 bases and J by 4 bases; unmatched bases: 6. The CDR3 has 18 residues. Germline V gene sequence: CDR1 LNHNV, CDR2 YYDKDF (reference sequence). The chain's CDR3 is CATSRSGTSGRITGELFF. The CDR3 coding sequence is TGTGCCACCAGCAGATCCGGGACTAGCGGGAGAATCACCGGGGAGCTGTTTTTT.